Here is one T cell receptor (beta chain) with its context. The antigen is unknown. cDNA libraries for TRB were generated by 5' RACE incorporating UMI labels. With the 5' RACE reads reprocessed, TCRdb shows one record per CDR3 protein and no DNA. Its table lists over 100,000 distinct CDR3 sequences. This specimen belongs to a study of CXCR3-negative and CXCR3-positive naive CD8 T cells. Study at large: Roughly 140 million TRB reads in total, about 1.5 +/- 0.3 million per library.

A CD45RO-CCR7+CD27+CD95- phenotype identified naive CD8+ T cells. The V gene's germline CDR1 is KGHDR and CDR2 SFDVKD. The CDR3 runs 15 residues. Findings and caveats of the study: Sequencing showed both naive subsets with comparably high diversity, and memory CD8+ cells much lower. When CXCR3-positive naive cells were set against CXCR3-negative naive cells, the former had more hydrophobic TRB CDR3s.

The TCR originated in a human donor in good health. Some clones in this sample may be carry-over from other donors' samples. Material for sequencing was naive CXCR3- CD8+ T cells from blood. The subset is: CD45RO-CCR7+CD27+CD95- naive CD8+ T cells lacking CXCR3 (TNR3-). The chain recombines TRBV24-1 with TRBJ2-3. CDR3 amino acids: CATSDLQGDRPTQYF.